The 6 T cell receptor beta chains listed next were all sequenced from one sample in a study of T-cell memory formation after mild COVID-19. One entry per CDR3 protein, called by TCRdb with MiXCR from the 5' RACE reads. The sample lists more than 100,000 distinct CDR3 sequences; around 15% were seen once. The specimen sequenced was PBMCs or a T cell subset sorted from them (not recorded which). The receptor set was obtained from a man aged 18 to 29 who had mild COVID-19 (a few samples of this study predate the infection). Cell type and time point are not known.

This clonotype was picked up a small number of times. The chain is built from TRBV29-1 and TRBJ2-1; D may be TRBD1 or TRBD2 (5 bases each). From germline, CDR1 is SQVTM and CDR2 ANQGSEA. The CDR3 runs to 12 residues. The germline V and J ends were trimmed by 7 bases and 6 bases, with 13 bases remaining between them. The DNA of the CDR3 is TGCAGCGCCGAAGGGACGGTCAATGAGCAGTTCTTC. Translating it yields CSAEGTVNEQFF.

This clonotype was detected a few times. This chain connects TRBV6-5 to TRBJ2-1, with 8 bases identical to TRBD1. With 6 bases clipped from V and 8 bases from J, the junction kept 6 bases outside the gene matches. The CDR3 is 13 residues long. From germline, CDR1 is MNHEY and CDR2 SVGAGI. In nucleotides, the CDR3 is TGTGCCAGCAGAAACCCGGACAGGGATGAGCAGTTCTTC. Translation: CASRNPDRDEQFF.

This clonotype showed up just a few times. The CDR3 region has the DNA TGTGCCAGCAGTTCGACTCCAGCCCTCTCCTACGAGCAGTACTTC. Translated, it gives CASSSTPALSYEQYF. V usage is TRBV6-5 and J usage is TRBJ2-7; D not certain. The V end was cut by 4 bases, the J end by 0 bases, with 13 bases between. Per the germline V gene, CDR1 is MNHEY and CDR2 is SVGAGI. The length of the CDR3 is 15 residues.

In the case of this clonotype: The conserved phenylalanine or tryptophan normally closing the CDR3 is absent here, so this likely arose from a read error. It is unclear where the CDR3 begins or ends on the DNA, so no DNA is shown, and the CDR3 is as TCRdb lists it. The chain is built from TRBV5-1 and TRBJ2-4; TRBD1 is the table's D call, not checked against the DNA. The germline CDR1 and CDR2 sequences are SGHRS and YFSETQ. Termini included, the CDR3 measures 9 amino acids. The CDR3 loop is CATHRGLHP.

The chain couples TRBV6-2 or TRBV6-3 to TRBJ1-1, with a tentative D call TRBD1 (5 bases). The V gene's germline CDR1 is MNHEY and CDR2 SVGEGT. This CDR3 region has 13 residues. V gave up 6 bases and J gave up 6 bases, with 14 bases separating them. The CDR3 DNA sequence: TGTGCCAGCAGGGTAGGGGAGATACCTGAAGCTTTCTTT. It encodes CASRVGEIPEAFF.

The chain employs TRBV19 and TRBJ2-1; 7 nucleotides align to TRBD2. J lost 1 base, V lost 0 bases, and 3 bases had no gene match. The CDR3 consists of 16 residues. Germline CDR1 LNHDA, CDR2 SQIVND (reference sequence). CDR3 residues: CASSIDRSGSYNEQFF. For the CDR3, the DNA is TGTGCCAGTAGTATAGATCGTAGCGGGTCCTACAATGAGCAGTTCTTC.